This T cell receptor (beta chain) was sequenced in a study of immune evolution from preneoplasia to lung adenocarcinoma. The CDR3 is 15 residues long. The V gene's germline CDR1 is SGHNT and CDR2 YYREEE (reference sequence). V dropped 4 bases and J dropped 3; count of bases not matched to a gene: 6. Produced via immunoSEQ multiplex PCR; TCRdb's table is partial and in-frame only. The data hold about 41,000 clones, with over 75% observed a single time. This TCR derives from a person between 55 and 69 years old with lung adenocarcinoma. The genes are TRBV5-4 and TRBJ2-3, with 9 bases identical to TRBD2. The specimen sequenced was FFPE invasive lung adenocarcinoma tissue. This CDR3 reads CASSAGTSNTDTQYF. CDR3 bases: TGTGCCAGCAGCGCCGGGACTAGCAATACAGATACGCAGTATTTT.